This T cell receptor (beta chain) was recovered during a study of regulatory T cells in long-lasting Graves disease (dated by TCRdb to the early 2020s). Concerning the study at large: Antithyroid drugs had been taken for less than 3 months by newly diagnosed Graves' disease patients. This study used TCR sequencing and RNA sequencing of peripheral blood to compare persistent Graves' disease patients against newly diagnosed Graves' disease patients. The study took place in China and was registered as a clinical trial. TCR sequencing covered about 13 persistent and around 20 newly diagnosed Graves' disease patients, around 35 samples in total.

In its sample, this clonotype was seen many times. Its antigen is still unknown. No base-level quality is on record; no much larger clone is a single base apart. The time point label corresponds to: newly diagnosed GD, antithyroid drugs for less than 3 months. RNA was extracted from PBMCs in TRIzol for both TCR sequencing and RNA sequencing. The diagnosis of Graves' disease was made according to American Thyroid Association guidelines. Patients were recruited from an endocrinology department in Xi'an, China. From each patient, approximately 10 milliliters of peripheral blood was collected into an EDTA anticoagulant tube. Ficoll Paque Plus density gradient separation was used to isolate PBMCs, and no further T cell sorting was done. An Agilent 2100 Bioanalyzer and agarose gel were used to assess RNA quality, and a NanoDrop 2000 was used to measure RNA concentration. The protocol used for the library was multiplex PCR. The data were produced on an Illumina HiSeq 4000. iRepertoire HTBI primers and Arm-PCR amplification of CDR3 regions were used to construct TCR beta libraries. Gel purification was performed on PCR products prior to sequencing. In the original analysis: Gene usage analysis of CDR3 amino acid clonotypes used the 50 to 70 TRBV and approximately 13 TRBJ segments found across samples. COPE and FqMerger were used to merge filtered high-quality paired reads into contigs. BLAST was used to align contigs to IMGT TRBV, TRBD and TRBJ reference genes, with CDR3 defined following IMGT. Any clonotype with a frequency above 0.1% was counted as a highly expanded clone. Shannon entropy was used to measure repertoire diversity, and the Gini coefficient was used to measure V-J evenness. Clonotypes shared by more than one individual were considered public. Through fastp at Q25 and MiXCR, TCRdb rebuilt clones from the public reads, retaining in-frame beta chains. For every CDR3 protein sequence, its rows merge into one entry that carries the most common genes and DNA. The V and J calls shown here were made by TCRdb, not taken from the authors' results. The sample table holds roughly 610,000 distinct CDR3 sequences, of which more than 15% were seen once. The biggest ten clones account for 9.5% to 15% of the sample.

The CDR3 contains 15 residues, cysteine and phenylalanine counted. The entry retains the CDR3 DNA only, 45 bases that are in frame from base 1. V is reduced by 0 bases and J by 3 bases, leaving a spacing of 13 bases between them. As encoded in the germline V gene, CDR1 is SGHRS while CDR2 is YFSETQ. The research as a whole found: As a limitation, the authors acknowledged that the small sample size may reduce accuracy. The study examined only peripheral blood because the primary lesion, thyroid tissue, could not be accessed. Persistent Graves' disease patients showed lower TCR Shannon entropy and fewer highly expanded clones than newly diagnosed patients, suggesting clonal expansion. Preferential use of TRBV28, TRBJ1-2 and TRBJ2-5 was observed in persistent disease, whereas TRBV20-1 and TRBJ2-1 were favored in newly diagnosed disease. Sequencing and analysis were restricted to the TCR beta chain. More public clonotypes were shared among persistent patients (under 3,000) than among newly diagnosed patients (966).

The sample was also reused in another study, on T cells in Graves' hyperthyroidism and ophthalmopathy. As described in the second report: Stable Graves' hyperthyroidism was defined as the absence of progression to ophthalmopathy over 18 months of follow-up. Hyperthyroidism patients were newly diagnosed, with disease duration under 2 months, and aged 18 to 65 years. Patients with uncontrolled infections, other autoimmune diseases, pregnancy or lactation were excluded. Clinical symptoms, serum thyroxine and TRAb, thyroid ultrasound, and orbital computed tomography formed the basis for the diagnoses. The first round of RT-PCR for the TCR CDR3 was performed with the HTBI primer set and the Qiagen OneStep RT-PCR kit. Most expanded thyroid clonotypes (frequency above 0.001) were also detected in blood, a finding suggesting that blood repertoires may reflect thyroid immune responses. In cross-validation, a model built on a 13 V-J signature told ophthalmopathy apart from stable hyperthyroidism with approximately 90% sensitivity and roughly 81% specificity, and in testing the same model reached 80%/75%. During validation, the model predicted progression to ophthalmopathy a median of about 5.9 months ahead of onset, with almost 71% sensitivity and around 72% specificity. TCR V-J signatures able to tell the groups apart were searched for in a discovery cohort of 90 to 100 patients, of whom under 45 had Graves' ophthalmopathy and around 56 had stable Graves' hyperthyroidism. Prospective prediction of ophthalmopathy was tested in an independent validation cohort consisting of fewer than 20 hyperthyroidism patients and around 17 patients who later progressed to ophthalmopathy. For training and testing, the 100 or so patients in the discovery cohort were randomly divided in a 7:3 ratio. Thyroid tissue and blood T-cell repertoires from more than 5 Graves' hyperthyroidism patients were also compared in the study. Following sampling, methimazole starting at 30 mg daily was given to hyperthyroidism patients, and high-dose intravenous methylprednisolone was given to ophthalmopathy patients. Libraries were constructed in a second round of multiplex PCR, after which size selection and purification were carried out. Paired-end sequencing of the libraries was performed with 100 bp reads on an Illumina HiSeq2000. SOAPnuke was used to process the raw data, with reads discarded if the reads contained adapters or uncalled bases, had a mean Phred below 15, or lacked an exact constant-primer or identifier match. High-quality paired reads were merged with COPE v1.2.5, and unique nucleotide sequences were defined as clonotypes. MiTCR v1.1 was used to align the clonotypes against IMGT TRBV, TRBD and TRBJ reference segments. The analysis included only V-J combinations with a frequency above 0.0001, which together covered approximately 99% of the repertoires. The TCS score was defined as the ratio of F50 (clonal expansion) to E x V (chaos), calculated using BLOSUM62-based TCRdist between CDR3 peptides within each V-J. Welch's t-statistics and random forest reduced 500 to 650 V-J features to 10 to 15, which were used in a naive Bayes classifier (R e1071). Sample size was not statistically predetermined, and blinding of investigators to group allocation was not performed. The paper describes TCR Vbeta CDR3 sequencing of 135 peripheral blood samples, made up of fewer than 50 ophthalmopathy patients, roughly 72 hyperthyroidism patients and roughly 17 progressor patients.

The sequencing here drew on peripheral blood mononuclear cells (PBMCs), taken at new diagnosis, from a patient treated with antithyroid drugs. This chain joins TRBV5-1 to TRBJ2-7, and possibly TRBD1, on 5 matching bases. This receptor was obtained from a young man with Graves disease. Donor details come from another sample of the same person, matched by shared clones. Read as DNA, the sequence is TGCGCCAGCAGCTTGGGGGCAGGGCTACGCTACGAGCAGTACTTC. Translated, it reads CASSLGAGLRYEQYF.